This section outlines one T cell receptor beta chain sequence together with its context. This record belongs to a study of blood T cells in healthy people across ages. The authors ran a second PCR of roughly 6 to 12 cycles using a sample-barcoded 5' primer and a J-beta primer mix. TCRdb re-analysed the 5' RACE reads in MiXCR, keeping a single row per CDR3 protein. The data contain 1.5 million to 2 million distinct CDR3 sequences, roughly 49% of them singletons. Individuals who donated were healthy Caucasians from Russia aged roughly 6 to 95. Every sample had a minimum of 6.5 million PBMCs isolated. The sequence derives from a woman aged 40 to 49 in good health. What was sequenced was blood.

The DNA for the CDR3 is TGTGCCAGCAGTATAAGGATTCCAGGGGACAATGAGCAGTTCTTC. Translated, it gives CASSIRIPGDNEQFF. The rearrangement links TRBV12-3 or TRBV12-4 to TRBJ2-1; D is possibly TRBD1 (6 bases). Trimming removed 5 bases from V and 5 bases from J, with 16 bases in between. The CDR3 has 15 residues.